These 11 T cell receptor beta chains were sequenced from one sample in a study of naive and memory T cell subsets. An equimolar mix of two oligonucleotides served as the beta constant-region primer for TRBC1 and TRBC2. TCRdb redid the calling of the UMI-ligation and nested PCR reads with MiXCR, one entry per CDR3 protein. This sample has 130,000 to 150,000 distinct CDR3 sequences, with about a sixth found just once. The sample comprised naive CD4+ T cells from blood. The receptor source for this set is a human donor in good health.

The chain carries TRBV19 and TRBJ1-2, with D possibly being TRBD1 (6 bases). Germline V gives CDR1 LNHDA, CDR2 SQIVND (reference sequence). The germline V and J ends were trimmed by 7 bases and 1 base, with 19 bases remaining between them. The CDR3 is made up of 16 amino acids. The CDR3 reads CASTQGPGQLNYGYTF. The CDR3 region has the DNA TGTGCCAGTACCCAAGGGCCCGGACAGCTTAACTATGGCTACACCTTC.

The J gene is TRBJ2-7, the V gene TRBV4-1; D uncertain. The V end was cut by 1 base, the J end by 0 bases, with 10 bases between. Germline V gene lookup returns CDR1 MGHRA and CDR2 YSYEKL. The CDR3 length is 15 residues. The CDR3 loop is CASSQAAWSSYEQYF. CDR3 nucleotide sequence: TGCGCCAGCAGCCAAGCTGCCTGGAGCTCCTACGAGCAGTACTTC.

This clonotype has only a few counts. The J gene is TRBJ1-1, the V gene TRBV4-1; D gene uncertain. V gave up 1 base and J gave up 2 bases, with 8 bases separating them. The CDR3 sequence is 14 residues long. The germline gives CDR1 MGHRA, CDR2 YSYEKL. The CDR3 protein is CASSQAGSNTEAFF. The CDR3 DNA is TGCGCCAGCAGCCAAGCTGGCAGCAACACTGAAGCTTTCTTT.

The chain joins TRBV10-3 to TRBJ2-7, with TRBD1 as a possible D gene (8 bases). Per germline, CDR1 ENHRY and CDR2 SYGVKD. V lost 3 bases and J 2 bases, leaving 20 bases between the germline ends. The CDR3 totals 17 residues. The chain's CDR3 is CAISDAWGRDRTYEQYF. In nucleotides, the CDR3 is TGTGCCATCAGTGACGCTTGGGGGAGGGACAGGACCTACGAGCAGTACTTC.

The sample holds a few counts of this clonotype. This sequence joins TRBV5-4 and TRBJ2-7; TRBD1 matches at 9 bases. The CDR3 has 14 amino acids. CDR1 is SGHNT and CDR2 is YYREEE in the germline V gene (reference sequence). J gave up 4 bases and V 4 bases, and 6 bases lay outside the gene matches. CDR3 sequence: CASSPGQGWYEQYF. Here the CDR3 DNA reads TGTGCCAGCAGCCCCGGACAGGGGTGGTACGAGCAGTACTTC.

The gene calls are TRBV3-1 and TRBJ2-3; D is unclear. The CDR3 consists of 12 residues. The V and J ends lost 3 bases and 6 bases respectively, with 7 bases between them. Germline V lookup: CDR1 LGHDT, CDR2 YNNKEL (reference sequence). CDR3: CASSHLGDTQYF. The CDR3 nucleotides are TGTGCCAGCAGCCACTTGGGCGATACGCAGTATTTT.

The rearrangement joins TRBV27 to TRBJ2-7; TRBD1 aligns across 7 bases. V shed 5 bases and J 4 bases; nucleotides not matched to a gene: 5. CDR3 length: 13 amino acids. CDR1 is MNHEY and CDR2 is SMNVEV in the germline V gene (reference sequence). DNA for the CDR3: TGTGCCAGCAGTACACAGGGGAAGTACGAGCAGTACTTC. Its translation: CASSTQGKYEQYF.

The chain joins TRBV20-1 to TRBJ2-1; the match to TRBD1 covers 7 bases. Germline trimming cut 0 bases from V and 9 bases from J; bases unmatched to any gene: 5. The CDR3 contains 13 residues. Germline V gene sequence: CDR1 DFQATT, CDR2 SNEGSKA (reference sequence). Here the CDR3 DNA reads TGCAGTGCTAGAGATCCAGGGGGTGCTGAGCAGTTCTTC. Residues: CSARDPGGAEQFF.

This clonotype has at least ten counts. CDR3 amino acids: CSANMGSAGRRGNEQFF. Here the CDR3 DNA reads TGCAGTGCAAACATGGGATCAGCGGGACGGCGAGGCAATGAGCAGTTCTTC. V is TRBV20-1 and J is TRBJ2-1, with 7 bases fitting TRBD2. The germline V gene encodes CDR1 DFQATT and CDR2 SNEGSKA (reference sequence). V lost 6 bases and J lost 6; bases outside the gene matches: 20. CDR3 length equals 17 residues.

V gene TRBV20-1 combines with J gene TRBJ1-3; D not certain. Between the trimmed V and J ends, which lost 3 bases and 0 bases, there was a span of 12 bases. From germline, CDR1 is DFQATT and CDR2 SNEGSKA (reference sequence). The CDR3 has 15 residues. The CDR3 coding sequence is TGCAGTGCTAGGGATGCATCAACCTCTGGAAACACCATATATTTT. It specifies CSARDASTSGNTIYF.

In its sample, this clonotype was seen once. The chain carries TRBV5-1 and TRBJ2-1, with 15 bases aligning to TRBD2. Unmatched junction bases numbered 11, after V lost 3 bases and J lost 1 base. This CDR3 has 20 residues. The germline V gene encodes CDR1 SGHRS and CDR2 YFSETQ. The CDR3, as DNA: TGCGCCAGCAGCTCACTTCCGGGACTAGCGGGAGGACGATCCTACAATGAGCAGTTCTTC. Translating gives CASSSLPGLAGGRSYNEQFF.